A selection of T cell receptor beta chains follows, all from one sample in a study of blood T cell repertoires in COVID-19. TCRdb's table, derived via immunoSEQ multiplex PCR, lists solely in-frame clones and lacks some. The sample has roughly 250,000 clones, around 89% seen once; the top ten hold roughly 3.3%. Input material: peripheral blood. The receptors come from a woman aged 35 to 49 with acute or convalescent COVID-19. CDR3s include the opening cysteine and the closing phenylalanine or tryptophan. Each record gives: CDR3 length, J gene, V gene, CDR3 protein.

cdr3_length: 15
j_call: TRBJ2-1
v_call: TRBV10-3
cdr3_aa: CAISESGGGYNEQFF

cdr3_length: 15
j_call: TRBJ1-1
v_call: TRBV9
cdr3_aa: CASSPRADMNTEAFF

cdr3_length: 15
j_call: TRBJ1-1
v_call: TRBV18
cdr3_aa: CASSPLEQGDTEAFF

cdr3_length: 15
j_call: TRBJ2-3
v_call: TRBV11-2
cdr3_aa: CASSPGQGAADTQYF

cdr3_length: 13
j_call: TRBJ1-2
v_call: TRBV12-3/TRBV12-4
cdr3_aa: CASSLSGNSGYTF

cdr3_length: 15
j_call: TRBJ2-3
v_call: TRBV21-1
cdr3_aa: CASSKELAGADTQYF

cdr3_length: 19
j_call: TRBJ1-1
v_call: TRBV10-2
cdr3_aa: CASSEAAGGPPNLNTEAFF

cdr3_length: 15
j_call: TRBJ1-2
v_call: TRBV5-4
cdr3_aa: CASSPDRDSVYGYTF

cdr3_length: 11
j_call: TRBJ2-1
v_call: TRBV11-2
cdr3_aa: CASRAAEVQFF

cdr3_length: 16
j_call: TRBJ1-6
v_call: TRBV19
cdr3_aa: CASSPRKGHGNSPLHF

cdr3_length: 16
j_call: TRBJ2-2
v_call: TRBV3-1/TRBV3-2
cdr3_aa: CASQRTSGVNTGELFF

cdr3_length: 14
j_call: TRBJ1-2
v_call: TRBV6-5
cdr3_aa: CASSYSTANYGYTF

cdr3_length: 13
j_call: TRBJ2-3
v_call: TRBV11-2
cdr3_aa: CASSSLYTDTQYF

cdr3_length: 14
j_call: TRBJ1-1
v_call: TRBV14
cdr3_aa: CASSQEWGEDEAFF

cdr3_length: 14
j_call: TRBJ1-4
v_call: TRBV2
cdr3_aa: CASSVDRFNEKLFF

cdr3_length: 16
j_call: TRBJ2-1
v_call: TRBV5-4
cdr3_aa: CASSENPRGGLSEQFF

cdr3_length: 14
j_call: TRBJ2-5
v_call: TRBV5-8
cdr3_aa: CASSLVAGRETQYF

cdr3_length: 15
j_call: TRBJ2-5
v_call: TRBV6-6
cdr3_aa: CASSTRRLVGETQYF

cdr3_length: 15
j_call: TRBJ1-1
v_call: TRBV19
cdr3_aa: CASTGARTPNTEAFF

cdr3_length: 14
j_call: TRBJ1-6
v_call: TRBV7-9
cdr3_aa: CASNSGGEGSPLHF

cdr3_length: 15
j_call: TRBJ1-5
v_call: TRBV6-5
cdr3_aa: CASRGTGGGNQPQHF

cdr3_length: 13
j_call: TRBJ1-2
v_call: TRBV5-5
cdr3_aa: CASSSDLVGGYTF

cdr3_length: 15
j_call: TRBJ2-6
v_call: TRBV7-2
cdr3_aa: CASSQGGAGANVLTF

cdr3_length: 16
j_call: TRBJ1-6
v_call: TRBV3-1/TRBV3-2
cdr3_aa: CASSQGLSILNSPLHF

cdr3_length: 14
j_call: TRBJ2-3
v_call: TRBV9
cdr3_aa: CASSPQGTTDTQYF

cdr3_length: 15
j_call: TRBJ1-1
v_call: TRBV3-1/TRBV3-2
cdr3_aa: CASSPSGTLNTEAFF

cdr3_length: 13
j_call: TRBJ1-1
v_call: TRBV5-4
cdr3_aa: CASSLHRGTEAFF

cdr3_length: 19
j_call: TRBJ1-6
v_call: TRBV3-1/TRBV3-2
cdr3_aa: CASSRKYQRTGFYNSPLHF

cdr3_length: 12
j_call: TRBJ1-5
v_call: TRBV27
cdr3_aa: CASRRANQPQHF

cdr3_length: 13
j_call: TRBJ1-6
v_call: TRBV28
cdr3_aa: CASSQTGNSPLHF

cdr3_length: 13
j_call: TRBJ1-6
v_call: TRBV4-2
cdr3_aa: CASSQDRNSPLHF

cdr3_length: 15
j_call: TRBJ1-2
v_call: TRBV29-1
cdr3_aa: CSVTRTGGRSDGYTF

cdr3_length: 15
j_call: TRBJ2-1
v_call: TRBV11-3
cdr3_aa: CASSQALEGYNEQFF

cdr3_length: 13
j_call: TRBJ1-4
v_call: TRBV2
cdr3_aa: CASKGGTNEKLFF

cdr3_length: 16
j_call: TRBJ1-6
v_call: TRBV5-6
cdr3_aa: CASSFPRTGNNSPLHF

cdr3_length: 15
j_call: TRBJ1-4
v_call: TRBV7-2
cdr3_aa: CASSLESGVGVKLFF

cdr3_length: 13
j_call: TRBJ1-5
v_call: TRBV19
cdr3_aa: CASRDRGDQPQHF

cdr3_length: 14
j_call: TRBJ2-2
v_call: TRBV3-1/TRBV3-2
cdr3_aa: CASSPEGDTGELFF

cdr3_length: 13
j_call: TRBJ1-6
v_call: TRBV10-3
cdr3_aa: CAISEPENSPLHF

cdr3_length: 16
j_call: TRBJ2-5
v_call: TRBV11-2
cdr3_aa: CASGGNRVPVQETQYF

cdr3_length: 15
j_call: TRBJ1-4
v_call: TRBV30
cdr3_aa: CAWSRLGQHNEKLFF

cdr3_length: 19
j_call: TRBJ1-2
v_call: TRBV21-1
cdr3_aa: CASSKEGTGGPEANYGYTF

cdr3_length: 13
j_call: TRBJ1-2
v_call: TRBV2
cdr3_aa: CASSGNSYYGYTF

cdr3_length: 17
j_call: TRBJ1-1
v_call: TRBV19
cdr3_aa: CASSIVGTGGMNTEAFF

cdr3_length: 15
j_call: TRBJ1-5
v_call: TRBV3-1/TRBV3-2
cdr3_aa: CASSQAPGANQPQHF

cdr3_length: 14
j_call: TRBJ1-1
v_call: TRBV25-1
cdr3_aa: CASSETGANTEAFF

cdr3_length: 16
j_call: TRBJ1-1
v_call: TRBV2
cdr3_aa: CASSWDRVLMNTEAFF

cdr3_length: 11
j_call: TRBJ1-6
v_call: TRBV30
cdr3_aa: CASRGIHPLHF

cdr3_length: 14
j_call: TRBJ1-1
v_call: TRBV5-1
cdr3_aa: CASILDRENTEAFF

cdr3_length: 14
j_call: TRBJ2-3
v_call: TRBV4-2
cdr3_aa: CASSQDPVTDTQYF

cdr3_length: 16
j_call: TRBJ2-3
v_call: TRBV10-1
cdr3_aa: CASSDAQRGNTDTQYF

cdr3_length: 14
j_call: TRBJ1-2
v_call: TRBV24-1
cdr3_aa: CATSDPGVGYGYTF